The T cell receptor (beta chain) under discussion was sequenced for a study of blood T cell repertoires in COVID-19. Clones were read by immunoSEQ multiplex PCR, and TCRdb kept only the in-frame ones, dropping some. The sample comprises approximately 390,000 clones, nearly 90% of which are singletons, and roughly 1.9% rests with the top ten. Germline V lookup: CDR1 SNHLY, CDR2 FYNNEI. CDR3 length equals 13 residues. With 4 bases removed from V and 5 bases from J, the gap between germline ends came to 11 bases. Specimen: PBMCs or T cells enriched from blood (not recorded which). The chain is built from TRBV2 and TRBJ2-5, with D possibly TRBD2 on 5 matching bases. The receptor's source is a woman in her 40s with acute COVID-19. The CDR3 sequence is CASSVDRGETQYF. Here the CDR3 DNA reads TGTGCCAGCAGTGTTGATAGAGGGGAGACCCAGTACTTC.